The T cell receptor (beta chain) described here comes from a study of OX40 agonist ivuxolimab in advanced cancers. Study background: Prior anti-PD-1, anti-PD-L1 or anti-CTLA-4 therapy did not bar entry, and approximately 40% had some. Whole-study results and caveats: Normalized T-cell clonal expansion was also low in some nonresponders. Expanded clones tended on average to be more numerous among CD8+ T cells than CD4+. Both blood CD4+ and CD8+ T cells showed clonal growth by week 6 at 0.1 to 3.0 mg/kg.

Using immunoSEQ multiplex PCR, the repertoire was profiled, and TCRdb retains in-frame clones only, with some absent. Counted here are some 50,000 clones, 75% to 90% occurring once; the ten biggest clones make up about 3.1%. Trimming left V 2 bases short and J 1 base short, with 6 bases between. The CDR3 length is 13 residues. Germline values: CDR1 SGHKS, CDR2 YYEKEE (reference sequence). On this clone itself: As yet, its antigen is unknown.

This sample comprised CD4+ or CD8+ T cells sorted from blood, obtained in a trial of the OX40 agonist ivuxolimab. This clonotype originated in an adult with an advanced solid tumor such as melanoma, head and neck, liver or kidney cancer. The chain recombines TRBV5-5 with TRBJ2-5; D is unclear. The CDR3 region is CASSFGVQETQYF. The DNA for the CDR3 is TGTGCCAGCAGCTTTGGGGTCCAAGAGACCCAGTACTTC. The full variable domain, completed using reference TRBV5-5 and TRBJ2-5, is DAGVTQSPTHLIKTRGQQVTLRCSPISGHKSVSWYQQVLGQGPQFIFQYYEKEERGRGNFPDRFSARQFPNYSSELNVNALLLGDSALYLCASSFGVQETQYFGPGTRLLVL.